These 26 T cell receptor beta chains share one sample of origin, sequenced in a study of CD8 T cells in ankylosing spondylitis (dated by TCRdb to about 2017). Library method: 5' RACE. Sequencing used an Illumina HiSeq 2500. Using fastp trimming at Q25 and MiXCR clonotype assembly, TCRdb reanalyzed the public sequencing data and kept in-frame beta chains. All rows with the same CDR3 protein become a single entry with the most common DNA and genes. The sample profile shows around 120,000 distinct CDR3 sequences; roughly 8.8% of them were found once. 3% to 4% of the sample belongs to the ten largest clones. The sequenced sample was blood, either unsorted or a sorted T cell fraction (not recorded which). The source is a male donor with ankylosing spondylitis or in good health (not recorded which).

V and J are TRBV20-1 and TRBJ2-2; D unresolved. The CDR3 is made up of 15 amino acids. Germline lookup yields CDR1 DFQATT and CDR2 SNEGSKA (reference sequence). V dropped 3 bases and J dropped 6 bases, with 17 bases sitting between them. The CDR3 is CSASYETPVAGELFF. CDR3 bases: TGCAGTGCTAGCTACGAGACCCCCGTAGCCGGGGAGCTGTTTTTT.

About this clonotype: This could be a read error, since a much larger clone is one nucleotide away. The J gene is TRBJ1-2, the V gene TRBV11-2, with D possibly matching TRBD1 (6 bases). Germline V gives CDR1 SGHAT, CDR2 FQNNGV. This CDR3 has 12 amino acids. CDR3 bases: TGTGCCAGCAGCTCACAGGGACCTGGCGACACCTTC. This sequence encodes CASSSQGPGDTF.

The gene calls are TRBV2 and TRBJ2-5; D may be TRBD1 (6 bases). Germline V lookup: CDR1 SNHLY, CDR2 FYNNEI. V was cut by 8 bases and J by 1 base, with 11 bases left in between. CDR3 length equals 13 residues. The DNA for the CDR3 is TGTGCCAGCCAGGGGCAGAGCCAAGAGACCCAGTACTTC. Its protein is CASQGQSQETQYF.

The chain combines TRBV11-2 with TRBJ2-1, with 12 nucleotides matching TRBD2. The ends lost 3 bases at V and 9 bases at J; junction bases unmatched: 6. Per germline, CDR1 SGHAT and CDR2 FQNNGV. The CDR3 sequence is 15 residues long. The CDR3 spells CASSLRASGRVEQFF. CDR3 bases: TGTGCCAGCAGCTTGAGGGCTAGCGGGAGGGTTGAGCAGTTCTTC.

This clonotype was detected a few times. The chain uses TRBV18 and TRBJ1-1, with TRBD1 as a possible D gene (5 bases). Germline CDR1 reads KGHSH; CDR2 reads LQKENI. V lost 4 bases and J 0 bases, leaving 9 bases between the germline ends. This CDR3 comprises 14 residues. CDR3 sequence reads: CASSQETVNTEAFF. DNA of the CDR3: TGTGCCAGCTCACAGGAGACAGTGAACACTGAAGCTTTCTTT.

The table lists this clonotype with many counts. The CDR3 DNA reads TGTGCCAGCAGCTTATATCGGGAAAGCATGGTTGGAACTTTCTTT. Its translation is CASSLYRESMVGTFF. J is TRBJ1-1 and V is TRBV7-2; D uncertain. V lost 2 bases, J lost 12 bases, and 22 bases lay in between. The CDR3 runs to 15 residues. Germline values: CDR1 SGHTA, CDR2 FQGNSA.

This clonotype was found many times. This rearrangement joins TRBV20-1 to TRBJ1-5; D possibly corresponds to TRBD1 (5 bases). CDR1 DFQATT and CDR2 SNEGSKA come from the germline V gene (reference sequence). Trimming took 1 base from V and 2 from J, leaving 9 bases between them. This CDR3 spans 14 amino acids. As DNA, the CDR3 is TGCAGTGCTAGAGGAGGGGCGCGCAATCAGCCCCAGCATTTT. It is translated as CSARGGARNQPQHF.

In its sample, this clonotype was seen many times. This rearrangement joins TRBV5-1 to TRBJ1-1, with TRBD1 matching over 9 bases. The trim removed 4 bases at V and 10 bases at J, leaving 14 bases unmatched. Looked up from germline, CDR1 is SGHRS and CDR2 is YFSETQ. The CDR3 length is 15 residues. The CDR3 DNA reads TGCGCCAGCAGCGTACGACTCGGGACAGGGCTGAGAGCTTTCTTT. Translation gives CASSVRLGTGLRAFF.

The rearrangement joins TRBV5-1 to TRBJ2-7, with a tentative D call TRBD2 (5 bases). The CDR3 spans 13 residues. Germline assignment: CDR1 SGHRS and CDR2 YFSETQ. The germline V and J ends were trimmed by 4 bases and 3 bases, with 11 bases remaining between them. The CDR3 region is CASSPGEIYEQYF. The CDR3 nucleotides are TGCGCCAGCAGCCCCGGGGAAATCTACGAGCAGTACTTC.

The V and J genes are TRBV7-2 and TRBJ2-3; no clear D. The CDR3 is 12 residues long. Deletions cut 3 bases from V and 11 bases from J, with 12 bases between. Germline CDR1 reads SGHTA; CDR2 reads FQGNSA. For the CDR3, the DNA is TGTGCCAGCAGCTTGGAGCCTTGGATGCAGTATTTT. This gives the protein CASSLEPWMQYF.

The sample holds many counts of this clonotype. The rearrangement joins TRBV7-9 to TRBJ2-3; 13 nucleotides match TRBD2. This CDR3 is 12 amino acids long. Germline V lookup: CDR1 SEHNR, CDR2 FQNEAQ (reference sequence). J was trimmed by 15 bases and V by 5 bases; bases with no gene match: 5. The CDR3 region is CASSGLAGARYF. In DNA, the CDR3 is TGTGCCAGCAGCGGACTAGCGGGAGCGCGCTATTTT.

This clonotype was seen many times. The genes are TRBV5-1 and TRBJ2-1, with 8 bases matching TRBD2. The junction had 5 bases not matched to a gene; V was cut back by 1 base and J by 5 bases. The V gene's germline CDR1 is SGHRS and CDR2 YFSETQ. This CDR3 has 15 residues. The CDR3 region is CASSLTSGNHNEQFF. The CDR3 region has the DNA TGCGCCAGCAGCTTGACTAGCGGAAATCACAATGAGCAGTTCTTC.

This clonotype came up many times. V gene TRBV28 combines with J gene TRBJ2-7; 8 positions match TRBD1. J was trimmed by 2 bases and V by 5 bases; bases with no gene match: 5. This CDR3 comprises 14 residues. Germline-derived CDR1 and CDR2 are MDHEN and SYDVKM. Here the CDR3 reads CASSQDRGPYEQYF. For the CDR3, the DNA is TGTGCCAGCAGTCAAGACAGGGGCCCCTACGAGCAGTACTTC.

There are many counts of this clonotype. The rearrangement links TRBV12-3 or TRBV12-4 to TRBJ2-5; unclear D gene. The V gene lost 5 bases and the J gene lost 2 bases, with 12 bases spanning the gap. The CDR3 extends over 14 amino acids. DNA for the CDR3: TGTGCCAGCAGTCCAGGCCCCGGTCAAGAGACCCAGTACTTC. Translation: CASSPGPGQETQYF.

This clonotype appeared many times. The rearrangement links TRBV6-2 or TRBV6-3 to TRBJ2-7, with D possibly matching TRBD2 (6 bases). Germline CDR1 MNHEY, CDR2 SVGEGT. Deletions cut 6 bases from V and 12 bases from J, with 12 bases between. The CDR3 sequence is 10 residues long. Here the CDR3 reads CASSSGTLYF. In nucleotides, the CDR3 is TGTGCCAGCAGCTCCGGGACTCTGTACTTC.

This chain joins TRBV4-3 and TRBJ2-5; D not certain. Germline values: CDR1 LGHNA, CDR2 YSLEER. Trimming pared 0 bases from V and 7 bases from J, leaving 15 bases between. This CDR3 has 15 residues. DNA for the CDR3: TGCGCCAGCAGCCAAGAGGTGGCAACGACACGGACCCAGTACTTC. It codes for CASSQEVATTRTQYF.

Ten or more counts support this clonotype. This sequence joins TRBV10-2 and TRBJ2-5; D is ambiguous. The germline V gene has CDR1 WSHSY and CDR2 SAAADI. The CDR3 has 12 amino acids. Trimming took 6 bases from V and 1 from J, leaving 6 bases between them. In DNA form, the CDR3 reads TGCGCCAGCAGCTCGGTCCAAGAGACCCAGTACTTC. The encoded protein is CASSSVQETQYF.

This clonotype showed up many times. This chain links TRBV20-1 with TRBJ1-1; no definite D call. Per the germline V gene, CDR1 is DFQATT and CDR2 is SNEGSKA (reference sequence). There are 12 residues in the CDR3. V lost 5 bases, J lost 1 base, and 8 bases lay in between. CDR3 DNA sequence: TGCAGTGCTCGGACTGGGAACACTGAAGCTTTCTTT. Translation: CSARTGNTEAFF.

This chain joins TRBV15 and TRBJ2-2; tentative D call: TRBD1 (5 bases). The CDR3 extends over 16 amino acids. V gave up 6 bases and J gave up 6 bases, with 20 bases separating them. CDR1 and CDR2 from the germline V gene are LNHNV and YYDKDF (reference sequence). The CDR3 DNA reads TGTGCCACCAGTGATTTGGGCCGTAAAGGGGCCGGGGAGCTGTTTTTT. This gives the protein CATSDLGRKGAGELFF. Using reference TRBV15 and TRBJ2-2 for the parts outside the CDR3, the full variable domain is DAMVIQNPRYQVTQFGKPVTLSCSQTLNHNVMYWYQQKSSQAPKLLFHYYDKDFNNEADTPDNFQSRRPNTSFCFLDIRSPGLGDTAMYLCATSDLGRKGAGELFFGEGSRLTVL.

At least ten counts were recorded for this clonotype. This chain joins TRBV29-1 and TRBJ2-7, with 9 bases that match TRBD1. The germline V gene encodes CDR1 SQVTM and CDR2 ANQGSEA. This CDR3 is 13 amino acids long. V dropped 7 bases and J dropped 6; count of bases not matched to a gene: 10. The CDR3 loop is CSALPGTGSEQYF. CDR3 bases: TGCAGCGCCCTACCCGGGACAGGGAGCGAGCAGTACTTC.

The rearrangement joins TRBV30 to TRBJ2-1, with 11 bases lining up with TRBD2. The V segment lost 1 base and the J segment 2 bases; nucleotides outside the gene matches: 4. Looked up from germline, CDR1 is GTSNPN and CDR2 is SVGIG (reference sequence). The CDR3 contains 16 residues. DNA for the CDR3: TGTGCCTGGAGTGAGACGGGACTAGCGGCCTACAATGAGCAGTTCTTC. This translates into CAWSETGLAAYNEQFF.

This clonotype was seen at least ten times. The chain employs TRBV7-9 and TRBJ1-1; TRBD1 might be the D (6 bases). Deletions cut 5 bases from V and 4 bases from J, with 8 bases between. The CDR3 totals 12 residues. Germline CDR1 is SEHNR and CDR2 is FQNEAQ (reference sequence). The DNA for the CDR3 is TGTGCCAGCAGCCCACAGGGCACTGAAGCTTTCTTT. Its protein is CASSPQGTEAFF.

The rearrangement joins TRBV9 to TRBJ2-2; 11 bases fit TRBD2. The trim removed 3 bases at V and 3 bases at J, leaving 1 base unmatched. In germline, CDR1 is SGDLS, CDR2 YYNGEE. The length of the CDR3 is 15 residues. The CDR3 loop is CASSASGRHTGELFF. The CDR3 DNA sequence: TGTGCCAGCAGCGCTAGCGGGAGGCACACCGGGGAGCTGTTTTTT.

V is TRBV18 and J is TRBJ2-2; D not certain. Trimming removed 4 bases from V and 2 bases from J, with 11 bases in between. This CDR3 has 15 amino acids. Germline-derived CDR1 and CDR2 are KGHSH and LQKENI. This CDR3 is CASSQLGSNTGELFF. CDR3 sequence (DNA): TGTGCCAGCTCACAGTTAGGATCTAACACCGGGGAGCTGTTTTTT.

This clonotype was picked up one time. A much larger clone differs from this one at a single base, so this may be a read error. This chain links TRBV3-1 with TRBJ1-1, with D maybe TRBD1 (6 bases). This CDR3 region has 15 residues. The germline CDR1 and CDR2 sequences are LGHDT and YNNKEL (reference sequence). The CDR3 DNA sequence: TGTGCCTGCAGCCACTTCACAGGGTTTAACACTGAAGCTTTCTTT. Translating gives CACSHFTGFNTEAFF. The full variable domain, completed using reference TRBV3-1 and TRBJ1-1, is DTAVSQTPKYLVTQMGNDKSIKCEQNLGHDTMYWYKQDSKKFLKIMFSYNNKELIINETVPNRFSPKSPDKAHLNLHINSLELGDSAVYFCACSHFTGFNTEAFFGQGTRLTVV.

This chain connects TRBV30 to TRBJ1-4; D may be TRBD1 (5 bases). The CDR3 extends over 16 amino acids. CDR1 is GTSNPN and CDR2 is SVGIG in the germline V gene (reference sequence). V was pared by 4 bases and J by 0 bases, with 15 bases between. The CDR3 region is CAWNRRGFATNEKLFF. Here the CDR3 DNA reads TGTGCCTGGAACCGACGGGGCTTTGCAACTAATGAAAAACTGTTTTTT.